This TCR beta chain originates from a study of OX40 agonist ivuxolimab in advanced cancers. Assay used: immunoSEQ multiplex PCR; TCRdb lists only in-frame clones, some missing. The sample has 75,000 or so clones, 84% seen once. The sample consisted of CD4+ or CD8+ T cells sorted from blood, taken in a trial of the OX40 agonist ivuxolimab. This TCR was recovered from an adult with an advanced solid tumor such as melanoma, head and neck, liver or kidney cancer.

Here the CDR3 reads CASSPRQGNQPQHF. The CDR3, as DNA: TGTGCCAGCAGTCCACGACAGGGGAATCAGCCCCAGCATTTT. The rearrangement joins TRBV27 to TRBJ1-5; 8 positions agree with TRBD1. V lost 5 bases and J lost 4; bases outside the gene matches: 4. CDR3 length: 14 amino acids. Germline V gene data show CDR1 as MNHEY and CDR2 as SMNVEV (reference sequence).